This T cell receptor beta chain is drawn from a study of T-cell memory formation after mild COVID-19. On the study more broadly: Each donor largely had its own TCR clusters.

Trimming removed 4 bases from V and 5 bases from J; junction bases left unmatched: 6. The CDR3 covers 17 residues. The germline gives CDR1 KGHDR, CDR2 SFDVKD. TCRdb re-called the 5' RACE reads with MiXCR, one entry per CDR3 protein. The sample has hundreds of thousands of distinct CDR3 sequences, around a fifth seen once. The sequenced sample consisted of PBMCs or a T cell subset sorted from them (not recorded which). The receptor was isolated from a man aged 18 to 29 who had mild COVID-19 (a few samples of this study predate the infection). Cell type and time point are not known. The chain is built from TRBV24-1 and TRBJ2-5; 16 bases agree with TRBD2. CDR3 sequence: CATSDLGLAGGMETQYF. CDR3 bases: TGTGCCACCAGTGACCTGGGACTAGCGGGGGGGATGGAGACCCAGTACTTC.